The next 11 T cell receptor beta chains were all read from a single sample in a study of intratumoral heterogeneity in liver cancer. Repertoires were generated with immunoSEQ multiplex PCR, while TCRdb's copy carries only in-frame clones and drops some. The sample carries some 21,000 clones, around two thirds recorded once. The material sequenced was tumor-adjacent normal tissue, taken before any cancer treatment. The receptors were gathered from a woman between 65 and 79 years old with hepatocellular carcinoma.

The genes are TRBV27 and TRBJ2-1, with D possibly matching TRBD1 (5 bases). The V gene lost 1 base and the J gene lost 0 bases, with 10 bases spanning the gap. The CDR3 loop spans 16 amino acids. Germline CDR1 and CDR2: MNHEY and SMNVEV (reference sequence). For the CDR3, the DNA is TGTGCCAGCAGTTTATTTCCAGGGAACTCCTACAATGAGCAGTTCTTC. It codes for CASSLFPGNSYNEQFF.

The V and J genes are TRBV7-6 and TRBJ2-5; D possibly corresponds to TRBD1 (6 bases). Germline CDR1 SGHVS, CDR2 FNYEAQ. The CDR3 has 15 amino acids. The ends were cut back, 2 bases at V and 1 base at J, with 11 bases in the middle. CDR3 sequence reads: CASSLSGVSQETQYF. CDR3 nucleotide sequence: TGTGCCAGCAGCTTATCAGGGGTCTCCCAAGAGACCCAGTACTTC. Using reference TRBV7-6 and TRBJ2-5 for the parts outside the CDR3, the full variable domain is GAGVSQSPRYKVTKRGQDVALRCDPISGHVSLYWYRQALGQGPEFLTYFNYEAQQDKSGLPNDRFSAERPEGSISTLTIQRTEQRDSAMYRCASSLSGVSQETQYFGPGTRLLVL.

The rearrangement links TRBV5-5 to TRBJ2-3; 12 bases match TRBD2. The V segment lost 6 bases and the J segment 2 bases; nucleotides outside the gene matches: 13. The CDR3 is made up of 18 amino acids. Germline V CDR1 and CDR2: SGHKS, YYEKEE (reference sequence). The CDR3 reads CASIPGLAGRPNTDTQYF. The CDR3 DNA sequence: TGTGCCAGCATCCCCGGACTAGCGGGACGCCCAAACACAGATACGCAGTATTTT.

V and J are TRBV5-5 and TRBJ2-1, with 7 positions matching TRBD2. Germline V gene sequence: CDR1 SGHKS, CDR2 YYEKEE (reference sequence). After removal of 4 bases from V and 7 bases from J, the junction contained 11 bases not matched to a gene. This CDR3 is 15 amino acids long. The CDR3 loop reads CASSEITVGGNEQFF. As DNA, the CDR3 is TGTGCCAGCAGCGAGATTACGGTCGGGGGGAATGAGCAGTTCTTC.

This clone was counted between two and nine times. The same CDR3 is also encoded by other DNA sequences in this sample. The CDR3 bases are TGTGCCAGCAGTGAAGGGACTAGCGGGAGGGGCGGGGAGCTGTTTTTT. This sequence encodes CASSEGTSGRGGELFF. J is TRBJ2-2 and V is TRBV2, with 15 bases identical to TRBD2. This CDR3 is built from 16 residues. V shed 1 base, J shed 7 bases, and the junction held 1 base outside the gene matches. Germline CDR1 SNHLY, CDR2 FYNNEI.

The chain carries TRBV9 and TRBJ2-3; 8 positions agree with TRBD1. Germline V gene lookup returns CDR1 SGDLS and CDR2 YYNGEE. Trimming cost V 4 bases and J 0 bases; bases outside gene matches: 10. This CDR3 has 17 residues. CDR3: CASSKTGGELSTDTQYF. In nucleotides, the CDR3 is TGTGCCAGCAGCAAAACAGGGGGTGAACTAAGCACAGATACGCAGTATTTT.

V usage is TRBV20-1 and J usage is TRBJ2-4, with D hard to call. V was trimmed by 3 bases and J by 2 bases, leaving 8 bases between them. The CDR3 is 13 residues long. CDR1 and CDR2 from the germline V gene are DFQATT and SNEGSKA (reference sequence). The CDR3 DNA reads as TGCAGTGCTAGTTGGGGATCCAAAAACATTCAGTACTTC. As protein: CSASWGSKNIQYF.

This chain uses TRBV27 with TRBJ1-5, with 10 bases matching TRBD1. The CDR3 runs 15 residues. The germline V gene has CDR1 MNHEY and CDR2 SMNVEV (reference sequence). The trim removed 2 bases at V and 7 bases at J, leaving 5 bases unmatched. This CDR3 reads CASSLSGTGVQPQHF. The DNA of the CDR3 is TGTGCCAGCAGTTTAAGTGGGACAGGGGTCCAGCCCCAGCATTTT.

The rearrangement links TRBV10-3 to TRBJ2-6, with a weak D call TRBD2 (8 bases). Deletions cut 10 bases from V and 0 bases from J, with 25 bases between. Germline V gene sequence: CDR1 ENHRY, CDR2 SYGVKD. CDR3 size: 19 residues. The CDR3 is CATRTGGTGQNSGANVLTF. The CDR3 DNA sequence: TGTGCCACCCGGACGGGGGGGACGGGACAGAACTCTGGGGCCAACGTCCTGACTTTC.

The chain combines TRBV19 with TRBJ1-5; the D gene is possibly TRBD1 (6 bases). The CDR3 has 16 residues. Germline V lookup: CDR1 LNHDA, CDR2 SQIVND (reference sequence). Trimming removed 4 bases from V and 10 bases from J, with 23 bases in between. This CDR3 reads CASSNYREGEVSPQHF. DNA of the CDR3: TGTGCCAGTAGTAATTACAGGGAAGGGGAGGTAAGTCCCCAGCATTTT.

This CDR3 is CASSTDSAGELFF. The CDR3 bases are TGTGCCAGCAGCACCGACTCCGCCGGGGAGCTGTTTTTT. V usage is TRBV14 and J usage is TRBJ2-2; D call uncertain. CDR1 is SGHDN, CDR2 FVKESK, per germline. CDR3 size: 13 residues. V lost 5 bases to trimming and J lost 6 bases, with 10 bases between them.